This T cell receptor beta chain appears in the sequencing data of a study of human thymus T cells. Study-level points and caveats: Thymic repertoires of unrelated individuals were reported in related research to overlap highly. It looked as if thymic and blood repertoires used V and J genes in a biased way.

This clone has a handful of counts. Its cognate antigen is unknown. TCRdb's table, derived via immunoSEQ multiplex PCR, lists solely in-frame clones and lacks some. The sample carries some 80,000 clones, 95% to 98% recorded once. Corrective cardiac operations yielded the resected thymus tissue. The donor group consisted of healthy Finnish infants who were having corrective surgery for congenital heart defects. Losses at the gene ends were 8 bases for V and 9 bases for J; bases not matched to a gene: 6. The CDR3 is made up of 13 amino acids. The germline V gene encodes CDR1 LNHDA and CDR2 SQIVND (reference sequence).

The chain combines TRBV19 with TRBJ2-2; 10 positions agree with TRBD1. Specimen: thymus tissue. The clonotype was recovered from a boy younger than two with a congenital heart defect but otherwise immunologically healthy. The CDR3 sequence: CASGDRGHRELFF. In DNA, the CDR3 is TGTGCCAGTGGAGACAGGGGGCATCGGGAGCTGTTTTTT.